These 13 T cell receptor beta chains were all obtained from the same sample, sequenced in a study of T cell responses to AZD1222 COVID-19 vaccine listed by TCRdb under 2021. The library was obtained by the immunoSEQ multiplex PCR assay. TCRdb stores this immuneACCESS table with in-frame sequences only. Part of the clones is absent; in the studies checked, under half of the shortfall reflects unresolved V genes, and no reason is known for the rest. This sample holds 150,000 to 200,000 clones; 80% to 95% were observed only once. The ten largest account for approximately 5.9% of the sample. The time point label, as the study defines it: about 28 days (+/-7) after the second vaccine dose. Source: peripheral blood, taken 28 days after the second AZD1222 dose. These TCRs come from an adult who received the AZD1222 COVID-19 vaccine.

The chain joins TRBV28 to TRBJ2-3; 9 bases line up with TRBD2. Germline CDR1 is MDHEN and CDR2 is SYDVKM. Unmatched junction bases numbered 5, after V lost 7 bases and J lost 3 bases. The CDR3 totals 14 residues. In DNA, the CDR3 is TGTGCCAGCAATAAAGCGGGGGGAACAGATACGCAGTATTTT. This sequence encodes CASNKAGGTDTQYF.

The J gene is TRBJ1-2, the V gene TRBV11-2; 8 nucleotides align to TRBD1. V was clipped by 5 bases and J by 5 bases; unmatched bases: 7. The CDR3 has 14 amino acids. Per germline, CDR1 SGHAT and CDR2 FQNNGV. The CDR3 DNA sequence: TGTGCCAGCAGCCGTCCCGGGACAGGTTATGGCTACACCTTC. Amino acid sequence: CASSRPGTGYGYTF. The variable domain in full, completed from reference TRBV11-2 and TRBJ1-2, reads EAGVAQSPRYKIIEKRQSVAFWCNPISGHATLYWYQQILGQGPKLLIQFQNNGVVDDSQLPKDRFSAERLKGVDSTLKIQPAKLEDSAVYLCASSRPGTGYGYTFGSGTRLTVV.

This clone was seen a single time. The chain uses TRBV28 and TRBJ1-3; TRBD1 matches at 9 bases. The junction had 6 bases not matched to a gene; V was cut back by 7 bases and J by 2 bases. The CDR3 extends over 15 amino acids. Looked up from germline, CDR1 is MDHEN and CDR2 is SYDVKM. The CDR3 DNA reads TGTGCCAGCACAATACAGGGGGCGGCTGGAAACACCATATATTTT. Encoded protein: CASTIQGAAGNTIYF.

J is TRBJ2-5 and V is TRBV14; 9 bases match TRBD2. J was trimmed by 9 bases and V by 0 bases; bases with no gene match: 5. This CDR3 has 14 residues. Germline loops: CDR1 SGHDN, CDR2 FVKESK. CDR3: CASSQDAGGMSQYF. The CDR3 DNA follows: TGTGCCAGCAGCCAAGATGCGGGGGGGATGTCCCAGTACTTC.

This chain connects TRBV18 to TRBJ1-2; D is perhaps TRBD1 (5 bases). The CDR3 length is 14 residues. Trimming took off 1 base at V and 3 bases at J, with 9 bases between the two ends. Germline V gene lookup returns CDR1 KGHSH and CDR2 LQKENI. The CDR3 DNA reads TGTGCCAGCTCACCACAGGGAGGGGACTATGGCTACACCTTC. It codes for CASSPQGGDYGYTF.

This clone occurred a few times. The rearrangement links TRBV5-6 to TRBJ2-7, with D possibly TRBD1 on 7 matching bases. The CDR3 is made up of 16 amino acids. Germline V lookup: CDR1 SGHDT, CDR2 YYEEEE. V lost 4 bases and J 3 bases, leaving 20 bases between the germline ends. The CDR3 coding sequence is TGTGCCAGCAGCAAGCTTACCGGGACAGCGGGCTACGAGCAGTACTTC. Residues: CASSKLTGTAGYEQYF.

V and J are TRBV28 and TRBJ1-2; TRBD1 is a possible D gene (5 bases). V was shortened by 5 bases and J by 4 bases, with 20 bases between the two germline ends. The germline V gene has CDR1 MDHEN and CDR2 SYDVKM. The CDR3 consists of 16 residues. This CDR3 is CASSTGGAEPLYGYTF. The CDR3, as DNA: TGTGCCAGCAGTACTGGAGGGGCAGAGCCCCTCTATGGCTACACCTTC.

The chain has TRBV25-1 and TRBJ2-1; D call uncertain. The CDR3 is made up of 12 amino acids. Germline V gene lookup returns CDR1 MGHDK and CDR2 SYGVNS. V was pared by 6 bases and J by 9 bases, with 12 bases between. CDR3 loop: CASREAFGEQFF. The CDR3 DNA reads TGTGCCAGCAGAGAAGCCTTCGGTGAGCAGTTCTTC. Combining the CDR3 with reference TRBV25-1 and TRBJ2-1 gives the whole variable domain EADIYQTPRYLVIGTGKKITLECSQTMGHDKMYWYQQDPGMELHLIHYSYGVNSTEKGDLSSESTVSRIRTEHFPLTLESARPSHTSQYLCASREAFGEQFFGPGTRLTVL.

V gene TRBV3-1 (or the pseudogene TRBV3-2) combines with J gene TRBJ1-2; D gene ambiguous. Deletions cut 4 bases from V and 0 bases from J, with 15 bases between. Germline-derived CDR1 and CDR2 are LGHDT and YNNKEL (reference sequence). The CDR3 is 16 amino acids. In nucleotides, the CDR3 is TGTGCCAGCAGCCCATTGAGACCGCGAGCTAACTATGGCTACACCTTC. Translation: CASSPLRPRANYGYTF.

The chain links TRBV5-4 to TRBJ2-2; D is unclear. The V gene lost 0 bases and the J gene lost 7 bases, with 16 bases spanning the gap. The CDR3 has 16 amino acids. CDR1 and CDR2 (germline): SGHNT, YYREEE (reference sequence). The CDR3 here is CASSLARTIQGGELFF. CDR3 sequence (DNA): TGTGCCAGCAGCTTGGCCAGAACGATTCAAGGCGGGGAGCTGTTTTTT. Full variable domain (outside the CDR3, taken from reference TRBV5-4 and TRBJ2-2): ETGVTQSPTHLIKTRGQQVTLRCSSQSGHNTVSWYQQALGQGPQFIFQYYREEENGRGNFPPRFSGLQFPNYSSELNVNALELDDSALYLCASSLARTIQGGELFFGEGSRLTVL.

This sequence joins TRBV7-9 and TRBJ2-7; D is tentatively TRBD1 or TRBD2 (5 bases each). The CDR3 is made up of 14 amino acids. The germline V and J ends were trimmed by 7 bases and 4 bases, with 17 bases remaining between them. Germline-derived CDR1 and CDR2 are SEHNR and FQNEAQ (reference sequence). The CDR3: CASTKSGREYEQYF. The CDR3 DNA follows: TGTGCCAGCACGAAATCGGGCAGGGAGTACGAGCAGTACTTC.

The V call is TRBV5-1, the J call TRBJ2-7, with 7 nucleotides matching TRBD1. Germline CDR1 SGHRS, CDR2 YFSETQ. V dropped 3 bases and J dropped 6; count of bases not matched to a gene: 6. There are 13 residues in the CDR3. CDR3 in amino acids: CASSSDRVSEQYF. CDR3 DNA: TGCGCCAGCAGCTCTGACAGGGTTAGCGAGCAGTACTTC.

The chain combines TRBV19 with TRBJ2-2; D is perhaps TRBD1 (6 bases). Germline lookup yields CDR1 LNHDA and CDR2 SQIVND (reference sequence). The CDR3 covers 14 residues. Trimming cost V 4 bases and J 4 bases, with 10 bases left between them. CDR3 loop: CASSTGVSTGELFF. The CDR3 coding sequence is TGTGCCAGTAGTACAGGGGTCAGCACCGGGGAGCTGTTTTTT.